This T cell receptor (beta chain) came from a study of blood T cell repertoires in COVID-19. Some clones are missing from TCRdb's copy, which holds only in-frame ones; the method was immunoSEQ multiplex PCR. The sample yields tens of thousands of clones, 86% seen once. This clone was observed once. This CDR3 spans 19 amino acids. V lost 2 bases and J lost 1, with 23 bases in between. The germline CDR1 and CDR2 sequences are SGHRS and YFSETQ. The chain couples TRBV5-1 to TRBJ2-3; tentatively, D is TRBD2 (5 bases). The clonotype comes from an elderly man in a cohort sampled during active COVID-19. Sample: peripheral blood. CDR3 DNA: TGCGCCAGCAGCTTACGGACCCTAGGGCGGGCGGCGGGCACAGATACGCAGTATTTT. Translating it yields CASSLRTLGRAAGTDTQYF.